The clone carrying this T cell receptor (beta chain) was observed a handful of times. Its antigen remains unknown. Other DNA sequences within the sample encode an identical CDR3. Alopecia areata patients provided lesional scalp punch biopsies and peripheral blood, both collected for the study. This sample was taken from a study of CD8+ T cells in alopecia areata. Study-level information: Those treated were given oral tofacitinib at 5 to 10 mg twice daily.

The CDR3 has 11 amino acids. The V and J ends lost 5 bases and 3 bases respectively, with 7 bases between them. The germline gives CDR1 SQVTM, CDR2 ANQGSEA. RNA extraction and reverse transcription yielded cDNA as sequencing template. TCRdb's table, derived via immunoSEQ multiplex PCR, lists solely in-frame clones and lacks some. The sample includes 170,000 or so clones, around 63% of them seen just once. Notes on the study in general: Normal skin contains resident alphabeta T cells, and these are also sequenced in scalp samples. Greater clonality was observed in lesional scalp samples, especially alopecia totalis/universalis, versus normal scalp.

The sequenced sample was CD4+ T cells sorted from blood, obtained at week 0. The clonotype originates from a human donor with alopecia areata. V is TRBV29-1 and J is TRBJ1-2; D is possibly TRBD1 (5 bases). The CDR3 loop is CSVKGDYGYTF. CDR3 in DNA: TGCAGCGTTAAAGGGGACTATGGCTACACCTTC.